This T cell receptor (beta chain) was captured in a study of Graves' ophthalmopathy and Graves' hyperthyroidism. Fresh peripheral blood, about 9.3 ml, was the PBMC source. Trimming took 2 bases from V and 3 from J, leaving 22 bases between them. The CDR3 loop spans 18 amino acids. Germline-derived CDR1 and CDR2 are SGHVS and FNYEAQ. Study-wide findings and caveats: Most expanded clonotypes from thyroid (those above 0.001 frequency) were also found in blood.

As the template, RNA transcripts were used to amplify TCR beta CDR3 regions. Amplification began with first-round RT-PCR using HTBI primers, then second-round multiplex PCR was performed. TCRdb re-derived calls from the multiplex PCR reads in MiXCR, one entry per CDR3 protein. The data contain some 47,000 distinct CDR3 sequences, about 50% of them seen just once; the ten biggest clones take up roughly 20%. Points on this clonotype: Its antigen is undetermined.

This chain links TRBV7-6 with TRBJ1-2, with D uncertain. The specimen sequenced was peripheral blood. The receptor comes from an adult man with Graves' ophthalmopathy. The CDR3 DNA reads TGTGCCAGCAGCTTACAGGTTGGTCAAGAGACCCAGTACTATGGCTACACCTTC. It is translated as CASSLQVGQETQYYGYTF.